This paragraph covers one T cell receptor (beta chain) sequence. What it binds is not known. Only in-frame clones appear in the TCRdb table, and some are missing; sequencing was by immunoSEQ multiplex PCR. The sample contains some 44,000 clones, around 89% of which appear only once. V gave up 0 bases and J gave up 0 bases; unmatched junction bases: 5. Looked up from germline, CDR1 is SGHRS and CDR2 is YFSETQ. The CDR3 covers 17 residues. This sample stems from a study of OX40 agonist ivuxolimab in advanced cancers. Overall study: The dose-escalation cohort was around 83% male, with a mean age of around 60 years, ranging roughly 23 to 85.

Findings and caveats of the study: Fewer expanded clones were found on average in CD4+ than in CD8+ T cells.

The sequenced sample was CD4+ or CD8+ T cells sorted from blood, obtained in a trial of the OX40 agonist ivuxolimab. This sequence originates from an adult with an advanced solid tumor such as melanoma, head and neck, liver or kidney cancer. The V call is TRBV5-1, the J call TRBJ2-1; 8 positions match TRBD2. CDR3 DNA sequence: TGCGCCAGCAGCTTGGTCGTAGGGACTAGCTCCTACAATGAGCAGTTCTTC. Its protein is CASSLVVGTSSYNEQFF.